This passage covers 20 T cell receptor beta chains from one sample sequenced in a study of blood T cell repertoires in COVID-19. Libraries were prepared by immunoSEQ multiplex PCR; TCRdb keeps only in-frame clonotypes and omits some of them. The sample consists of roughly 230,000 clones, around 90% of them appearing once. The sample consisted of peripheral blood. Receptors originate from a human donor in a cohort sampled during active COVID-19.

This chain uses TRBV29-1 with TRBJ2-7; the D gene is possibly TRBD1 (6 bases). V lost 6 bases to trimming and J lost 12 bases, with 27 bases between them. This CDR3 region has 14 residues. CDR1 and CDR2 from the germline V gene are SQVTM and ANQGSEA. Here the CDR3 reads CSVLGSPDSTETYF. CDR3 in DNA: TGCAGCGTACTTGGGAGCCCGGACAGTACGGAGACGTACTTC.

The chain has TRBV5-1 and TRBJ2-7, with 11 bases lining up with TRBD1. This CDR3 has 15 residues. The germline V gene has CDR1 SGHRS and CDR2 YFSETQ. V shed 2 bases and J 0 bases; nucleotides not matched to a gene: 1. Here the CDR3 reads CASSFGQGASYEQYF. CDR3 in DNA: TGCGCCAGCAGCTTTGGACAGGGGGCCTCCTACGAGCAGTACTTC.

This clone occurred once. Here the CDR3 reads CASSQEARVFYEQYF. In DNA, the CDR3 is TGCGCCAGCAGCCAAGAGGCCCGGGTGTTCTACGAGCAGTACTTC. The chain couples TRBV4-3 to TRBJ2-7, with D unresolved. There are 15 residues in the CDR3. Trimming left V 0 bases short and J 3 bases short, with 12 bases between. CDR1 is LGHNA and CDR2 is YSLEER in the germline V gene.

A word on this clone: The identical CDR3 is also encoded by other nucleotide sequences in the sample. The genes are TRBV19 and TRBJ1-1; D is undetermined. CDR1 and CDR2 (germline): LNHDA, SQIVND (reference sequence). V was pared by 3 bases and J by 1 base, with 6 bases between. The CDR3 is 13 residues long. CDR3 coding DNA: TGTGCCAGTAGTATTTCAGGGAACACTGAAGCTTTCTTT. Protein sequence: CASSISGNTEAFF. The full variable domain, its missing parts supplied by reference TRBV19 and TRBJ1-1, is DGGITQSPKYLFRKEGQNVTLSCEQNLNHDAMYWYRQDPGQGLRLIYYSQIVNDFQKGDIAEGYSVSREKKESFPLTVTSAQKNPTAFYLCASSISGNTEAFFGQGTRLTVV.

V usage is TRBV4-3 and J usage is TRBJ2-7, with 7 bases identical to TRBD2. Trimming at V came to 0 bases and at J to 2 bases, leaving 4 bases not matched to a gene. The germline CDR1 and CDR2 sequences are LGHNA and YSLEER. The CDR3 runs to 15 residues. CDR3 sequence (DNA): TGCGCCAGCAGCCAAGAGGGGGAGGGGCCCTACGAGCAGTACTTC. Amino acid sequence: CASSQEGEGPYEQYF.

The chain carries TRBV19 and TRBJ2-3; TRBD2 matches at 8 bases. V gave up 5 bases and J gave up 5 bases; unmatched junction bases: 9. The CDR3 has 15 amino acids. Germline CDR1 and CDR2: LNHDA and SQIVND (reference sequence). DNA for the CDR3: TGTGCCAGTAGTCCCCGGGGGGGGGCAAAAGATACGCAGTATTTT. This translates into CASSPRGGAKDTQYF.

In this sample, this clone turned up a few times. The CDR3 protein is CASRLQVYGYTF. CDR3 in DNA: TGCGCCAGCAGACTACAGGTCTATGGCTACACCTTC. The chain carries TRBV10-1 and TRBJ1-2; a weak D match, TRBD1 (5 bases). Germline V gene lookup returns CDR1 WNHNN and CDR2 SYGVQD (reference sequence). The CDR3 extends over 12 amino acids. Trimming pared 6 bases from V and 4 bases from J, leaving 9 bases between.

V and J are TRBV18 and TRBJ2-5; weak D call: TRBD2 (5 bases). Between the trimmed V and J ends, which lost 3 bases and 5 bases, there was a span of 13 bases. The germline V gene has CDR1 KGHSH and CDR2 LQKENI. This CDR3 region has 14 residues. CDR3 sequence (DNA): TGTGCCAGCTCACCCGTCGGAGGAGCCGAGACCCAGTACTTC. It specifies CASSPVGGAETQYF.

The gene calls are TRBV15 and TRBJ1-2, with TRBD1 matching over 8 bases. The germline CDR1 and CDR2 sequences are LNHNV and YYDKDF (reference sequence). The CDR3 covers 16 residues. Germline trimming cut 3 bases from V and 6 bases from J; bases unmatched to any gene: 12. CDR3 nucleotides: TGTGCCACCAGCAGCGCATATGGGACAGGCGTAAATGGCTACACCTTC. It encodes CATSSAYGTGVNGYTF.

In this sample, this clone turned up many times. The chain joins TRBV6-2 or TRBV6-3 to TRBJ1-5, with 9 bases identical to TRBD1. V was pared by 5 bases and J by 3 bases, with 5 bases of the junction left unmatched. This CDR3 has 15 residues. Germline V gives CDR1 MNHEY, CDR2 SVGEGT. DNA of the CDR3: TGTGCCAGCAGTCCCTGGGACAGGGTCAATCAGCCCCAGCATTTT. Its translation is CASSPWDRVNQPQHF.

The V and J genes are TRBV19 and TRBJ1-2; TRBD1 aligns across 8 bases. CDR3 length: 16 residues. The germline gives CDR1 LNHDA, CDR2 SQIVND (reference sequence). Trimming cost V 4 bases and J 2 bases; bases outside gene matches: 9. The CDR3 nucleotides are TGTGCCAGTAGTAGCGAGGAGGGGGACAGGAACTATGGCTACACCTTC. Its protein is CASSSEEGDRNYGYTF.

The CDR3 nucleotides are TGCGCCAGCAGCTCGGAAGGACAGGGGAACGAGCAGTACTTC. It encodes CASSSEGQGNEQYF. This chain joins TRBV5-1 and TRBJ2-7; TRBD1 agrees at 9 bases. Germline V gene sequence: CDR1 SGHRS, CDR2 YFSETQ. V lost 3 bases and J lost 5; bases outside the gene matches: 6. This CDR3 is built from 14 residues.

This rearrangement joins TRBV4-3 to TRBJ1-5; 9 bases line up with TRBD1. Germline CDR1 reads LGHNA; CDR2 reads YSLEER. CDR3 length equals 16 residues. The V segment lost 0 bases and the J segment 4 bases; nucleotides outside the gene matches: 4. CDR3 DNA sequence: TGCGCCAGCAGCCAAGATTTGGGGACAGGGAATCAGCCCCAGCATTTT. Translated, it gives CASSQDLGTGNQPQHF.

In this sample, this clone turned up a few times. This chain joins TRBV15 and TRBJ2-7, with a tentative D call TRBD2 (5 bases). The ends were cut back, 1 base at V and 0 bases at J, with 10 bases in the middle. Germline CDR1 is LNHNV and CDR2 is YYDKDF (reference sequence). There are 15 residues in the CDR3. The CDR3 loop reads CATSRGRTGSYEQYF. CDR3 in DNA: TGTGCCACCAGCAGAGGGAGGACGGGCTCCTACGAGCAGTACTTC. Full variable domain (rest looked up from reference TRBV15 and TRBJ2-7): DAMVIQNPRYQVTQFGKPVTLSCSQTLNHNVMYWYQQKSSQAPKLLFHYYDKDFNNEADTPDNFQSRRPNTSFCFLDIRSPGLGDTAMYLCATSRGRTGSYEQYFGPGTRLTVT.

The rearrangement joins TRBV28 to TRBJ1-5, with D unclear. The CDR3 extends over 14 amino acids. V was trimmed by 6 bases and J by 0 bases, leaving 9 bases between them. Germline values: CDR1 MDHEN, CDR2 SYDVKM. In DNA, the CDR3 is TGTGCCAGCAGCGCGCCCTATAGCAATCAGCCCCAGCATTTT. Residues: CASSAPYSNQPQHF.

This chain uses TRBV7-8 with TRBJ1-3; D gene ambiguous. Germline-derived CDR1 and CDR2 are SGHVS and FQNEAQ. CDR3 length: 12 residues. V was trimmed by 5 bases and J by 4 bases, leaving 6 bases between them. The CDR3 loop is CASSAQGNTIYF. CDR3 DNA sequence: TGTGCCAGCAGCGCCCAGGGAAACACCATATATTTT.

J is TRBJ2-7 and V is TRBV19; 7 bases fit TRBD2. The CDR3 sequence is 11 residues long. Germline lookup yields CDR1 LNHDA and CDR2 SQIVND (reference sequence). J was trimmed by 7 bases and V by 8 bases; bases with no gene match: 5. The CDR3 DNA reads TGTGCCAGTCGGGGTAGCGGGGAGCAGTACTTC. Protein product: CASRGSGEQYF.

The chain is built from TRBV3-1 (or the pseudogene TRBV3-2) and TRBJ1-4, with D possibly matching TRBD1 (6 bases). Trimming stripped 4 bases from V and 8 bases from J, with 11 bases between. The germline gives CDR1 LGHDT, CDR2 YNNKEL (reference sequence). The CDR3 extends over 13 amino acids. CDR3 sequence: CASSLTGWEKLFF. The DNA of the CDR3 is TGTGCCAGCAGCCTCACAGGGTGGGAAAAACTGTTTTTT.

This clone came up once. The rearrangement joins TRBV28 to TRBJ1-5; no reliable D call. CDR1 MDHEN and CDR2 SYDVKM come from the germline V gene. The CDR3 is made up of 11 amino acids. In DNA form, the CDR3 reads TGTGCTAGCGAGGGTAATCAGCCCCAGCATTTT. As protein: CASEGNQPQHF.

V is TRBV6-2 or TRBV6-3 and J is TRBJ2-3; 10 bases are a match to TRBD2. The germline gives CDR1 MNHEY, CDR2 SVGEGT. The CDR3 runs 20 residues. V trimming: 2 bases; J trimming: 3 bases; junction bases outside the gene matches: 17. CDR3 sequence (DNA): TGTGCCAGCAGTTACGCGTACCCCCACCCCACTAGCGGGGTAACAGATACGCAGTATTTT. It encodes CASSYAYPHPTSGVTDTQYF.